Listed below are T cell receptor beta chains from one sample, sequenced in a study of identical twins. Via MiXCR, TCRdb re-called the 5' RACE reads, giving one row per CDR3 protein. The table records 430,000 or so distinct CDR3 sequences, approximately 24% of them present only once. These sequences were also reported in another study, on T cells expressing NK-cell markers.

Sequenced: CD4+ T cells sorted from blood. The receptors come from a woman between 18 and 29 years old in good health. CDR3s include the opening cysteine and the closing phenylalanine or tryptophan. The order of the fields is V gene, D gene, J gene, clone size, CDR3 length, CDR3 protein, CDR3 DNA. The D gene is left open where the match is weak. The size entry is marked missing in some rows and otherwise reads once, few, many or a size class.

V: TRBV20-1; D: -; J: TRBJ2-1; size: many; length: 13; CDR3: CSAVGGAYNEQFF; DNA: TGCAGTGCAGTTGGGGGTGCTTACAATGAGCAGTTCTTC
V: TRBV11-3; D: TRBD2; J: TRBJ2-1; size: -; length: 15; CDR3: CASSPGSGGHNEQFF; DNA: TGTGCCAGCAGCCCGGGAAGCGGGGGACACAATGAGCAGTTCTTC
V: TRBV12-3/TRBV12-4; D: TRBD1; J: TRBJ2-5; size: few; length: 15; CDR3: CASSFLHQGEETQYF; DNA: TGTGCCAGCAGTTTCCTTCATCAGGGGGAAGAGACCCAGTACTTC
V: TRBV7-6; D: -; J: TRBJ2-7; size: few; length: 13; CDR3: CASSLAPGAEQYF; DNA: TGTGCCAGCAGCTTAGCACCGGGAGCCGAGCAGTACTTC
V: TRBV6-1; D: TRBD2; J: TRBJ2-7; size: few; length: 15; CDR3: CASRAFAGDHYEQYF; DNA: TGTGCCAGCAGGGCCTTCGCGGGAGATCATTACGAGCAGTACTTC
V: TRBV28; D: TRBD2; J: TRBJ2-1; size: many; length: 17; CDR3: CASRGGTSGNRVNEQFF; DNA: TGTGCCAGCAGGGGAGGGACTAGCGGGAACCGGGTCAATGAGCAGTTCTTC
V: TRBV20-1; D: TRBD2; J: TRBJ2-7; size: few; length: 14; CDR3: CSARRTSGVYEQYF; DNA: TGCAGTGCTAGAAGGACTAGCGGGGTCTACGAGCAGTACTTC
V: TRBV5-1; D: -; J: TRBJ1-3; size: few; length: 14; CDR3: CASSPTNSGNTIYF; DNA: TGCGCCAGCAGTCCCACAAACTCTGGAAACACCATATATTTT
V: TRBV12-3/TRBV12-4; D: -; J: TRBJ1-1; size: many; length: 12; CDR3: CASSLFSVEAFF; DNA: TGTGCCAGCAGTCTCTTTTCCGTTGAAGCTTTCTTT
V: TRBV6-5; D: -; J: TRBJ1-2; size: few; length: 14; CDR3: CASSYSRGARGYTF; DNA: TGTGCCAGCAGTTACTCCCGGGGGGCGCGGGGCTACACCTTC
V: TRBV6-2/TRBV6-3; D: TRBD2; J: TRBJ2-1; size: few; length: 16; CDR3: CASSYSSTSGYNEQFF; DNA: TGTGCCAGCAGTTACTCGAGTACTAGCGGGTACAATGAGCAGTTCTTC
V: TRBV27; D: -; J: TRBJ2-2; size: -; length: 14; CDR3: CASRAWANTGELFF; DNA: TGTGCCAGCAGGGCGTGGGCGAACACCGGGGAGCTGTTTTTT
V: TRBV20-1; D: -; J: TRBJ2-7; size: -; length: 12; CDR3: CSARMGSYEQYF; DNA: TGCAGTGCTAGAATGGGATCCTACGAGCAGTACTTC
V: TRBV5-1; D: TRBD2; J: TRBJ2-5; size: few; length: 14; CDR3: CASSLSGTEETQYF; DNA: TGCGCCAGCAGCTTGAGCGGGACGGAAGAGACCCAGTACTTC
V: TRBV5-1; D: -; J: TRBJ1-1; size: few; length: 14; CDR3: CASTLGSHNTEAFF; DNA: TGCGCCAGCACCTTGGGGTCCCATAACACTGAAGCTTTCTTT
V: TRBV20-1; D: -; J: TRBJ2-7; size: -; length: 13; CDR3: CSAEGIRSYEQYF; DNA: TGCAGTGCTGAGGGGATTAGATCCTACGAGCAGTACTTC
V: TRBV25-1; D: TRBD2; J: TRBJ2-1; size: -; length: 15; CDR3: CASSDPGTSGNEQFF; DNA: TGTGCCAGCAGTGATCCCGGGACTAGCGGGAATGAGCAGTTCTTC
V: TRBV4-2; D: -; J: TRBJ2-5; size: -; length: 14; CDR3: CASSQEGLKETQYF; DNA: TGTGCCAGCAGCCAAGAAGGCCTCAAAGAGACCCAGTACTTC
V: TRBV7-2; D: -; J: TRBJ2-3; size: -; length: 14; CDR3: CASSLAGPSDTQYF; DNA: TGTGCCAGCAGCTTAGCGGGTCCCTCAGATACGCAGTATTTT
V: TRBV9; D: TRBD2; J: TRBJ2-3; size: few; length: 15; CDR3: CASSPWRERADTQYF; DNA: TGTGCCAGCAGCCCGTGGCGGGAGAGGGCAGATACGCAGTATTTT
V: TRBV12-3/TRBV12-4; D: -; J: TRBJ2-1; size: -; length: 15; CDR3: CASSFWARSYNEQFF; DNA: TGTGCCAGCAGTTTTTGGGCTAGGTCCTACAATGAGCAGTTCTTC
V: TRBV12-3/TRBV12-4; D: -; J: TRBJ2-7; size: once; length: 16; CDR3: CASSLAPLGQSYEQYF; DNA: TGTGCCAGCAGTTTGGCCCCTCTCGGACAGTCCTACGAGCAGTACTTC
V: TRBV5-1; D: -; J: TRBJ2-3; size: few; length: 14; CDR3: CASSSGSWSDTQYF; DNA: TGCGCCAGCAGCTCAGGGTCCTGGTCAGATACGCAGTATTTT
V: TRBV27; D: -; J: TRBJ2-7; size: many; length: 16; CDR3: CASSLRRRGGSYEQYF; DNA: TGTGCCAGCAGTCTGAGACGAAGGGGTGGGTCCTACGAGCAGTACTTC
V: TRBV5-1; D: -; J: TRBJ2-3; size: many; length: 15; CDR3: CASSLQDTNTDTQYF; DNA: TGCGCCAGCAGCTTACAGGACACAAACACAGATACGCAGTATTTT
V: TRBV4-2; D: -; J: TRBJ1-1; size: few; length: 15; CDR3: CASSQGWGGFTEAFF; DNA: TGTGCCAGCAGCCAGGGTTGGGGAGGGTTCACTGAAGCTTTCTTT
V: TRBV7-2; D: TRBD2; J: TRBJ2-5; size: -; length: 14; CDR3: CASSPTTSGETQYF; DNA: TGTGCCAGCAGCCCGACGACTAGCGGAGAGACCCAGTACTTC
V: TRBV20-1; D: TRBD1; J: TRBJ2-1; size: few; length: 15; CDR3: CSASSGGSSYNEQFF; DNA: TGCAGTGCAAGTTCAGGGGGCAGCTCCTACAATGAGCAGTTCTTC
V: TRBV11-2; D: TRBD1; J: TRBJ1-6; size: once; length: 15; CDR3: CASSLTRTGGSPLHF; DNA: TGTGCCAGCAGCTTAACCCGGACAGGGGGCTCACCCCTCCACTTT
V: TRBV6-1; D: TRBD1; J: TRBJ2-1; size: few; length: 15; CDR3: CASSPVKRQGNEQFF; DNA: TGTGCCAGCAGCCCAGTTAAGAGACAGGGCAATGAGCAGTTCTTC
V: TRBV7-2; D: -; J: TRBJ1-6; size: few; length: 16; CDR3: CASSAYRVANGSPLHF; DNA: TGTGCCAGCAGCGCCTACAGGGTTGCAAATGGATCACCCCTCCACTTT
V: TRBV29-1; D: TRBD1; J: TRBJ1-1; size: few; length: 13; CDR3: CSGAGTANTEAFF; DNA: TGCAGCGGTGCCGGGACAGCCAACACTGAAGCTTTCTTT
V: TRBV6-5; D: TRBD2; J: TRBJ2-7; size: many; length: 14; CDR3: CASSYSGRAYEQYF; DNA: TGTGCCAGCAGTTACTCGGGGAGGGCCTACGAGCAGTACTTC
V: TRBV7-6; D: TRBD1; J: TRBJ1-2; size: -; length: 14; CDR3: CASSPGQGRSGYTF; DNA: TGTGCCAGCAGCCCGGGACAGGGAAGGAGCGGCTACACCTTC
V: TRBV15; D: -; J: TRBJ2-1; size: -; length: 12; CDR3: CATSRDRIPWTF; DNA: TGTGCCACCAGCAGAGATCGGATCCCCTGGACCTTC
V: TRBV9; D: -; J: TRBJ2-3; size: -; length: 13; CDR3: CASSASSGDTQYF; DNA: TGTGCCAGCAGCGCGTCTTCAGGAGATACGCAGTATTTT
V: TRBV5-5; D: TRBD1; J: TRBJ2-3; size: -; length: 16; CDR3: CASGPGAGQGTDTQYF; DNA: TGTGCCAGCGGCCCTGGGGCGGGACAGGGCACAGATACGCAGTATTTT
V: TRBV10-2; D: -; J: TRBJ1-2; size: -; length: 11; CDR3: CAAGEDYGYTF; DNA: TGCGCCGCAGGGGAGGACTATGGCTACACCTTC
V: TRBV20-1; D: TRBD2; J: TRBJ2-7; size: few; length: 12; CDR3: CSVTTSGYEQYF; DNA: TGCAGTGTTACGACTAGCGGCTACGAGCAGTACTTC
V: TRBV4-2; D: -; J: TRBJ2-7; size: few; length: 18; CDR3: CASSSTGGSRASSYEQYF; DNA: TGTGCCAGCAGCTCAACCGGGGGTAGCCGGGCCAGCTCCTACGAGCAGTACTTC
V: TRBV5-1; D: TRBD1; J: TRBJ2-7; size: few; length: 15; CDR3: CASSVTGTGGYEQYF; DNA: TGCGCCAGCAGCGTTACCGGGACAGGGGGGTACGAGCAGTACTTC
V: TRBV2; D: TRBD2; J: TRBJ2-7; size: -; length: 15; CDR3: CASSARLAGDYEQYF; DNA: TGTGCCAGCAGTGCCCGACTAGCGGGAGACTACGAGCAGTACTTC
V: TRBV5-4; D: -; J: TRBJ2-3; size: -; length: 15; CDR3: CASSLPIPESRTLYF; DNA: TGTGCCAGCAGCTTGCCAATACCCGAGTCGCGAACCCTCTATTTT
V: TRBV20-1; D: TRBD2; J: TRBJ2-7; size: -; length: 14; CDR3: CSAATRSGAYEQYF; DNA: TGCAGTGCCGCCACCCGTAGCGGGGCCTACGAGCAGTACTTC
V: TRBV29-1; D: TRBD1; J: TRBJ2-2; size: -; length: 15; CDR3: CSAYRQGAYTGELFF; DNA: TGCAGCGCCTACCGACAGGGGGCATACACCGGGGAGCTGTTTTTT
V: TRBV28; D: -; J: TRBJ2-4; size: -; length: 15; CDR3: CASSSGPRAKNIQYF; DNA: TGTGCCAGCAGTTCTGGCCCCCGAGCCAAAAACATTCAGTACTTC
V: TRBV5-1; D: TRBD1; J: TRBJ1-5; size: -; length: 16; CDR3: CASSLGSGTEGQPQHF; DNA: TGCGCCAGCAGCTTGGGGTCCGGGACAGAAGGTCAGCCCCAGCATTTT
V: TRBV6-1; D: TRBD1; J: TRBJ1-1; size: -; length: 14; CDR3: CASSEQGRETEAFF; DNA: TGTGCCAGCAGCGAACAGGGGAGAGAGACTGAAGCTTTCTTT
V: TRBV6-5; D: TRBD1; J: TRBJ2-7; size: -; length: 14; CDR3: CASSYTTGTYEQYF; DNA: TGTGCCAGCAGTTACACGACAGGGACCTACGAGCAGTACTTC
V: TRBV11-2; D: TRBD1; J: TRBJ1-1; size: many; length: 16; CDR3: CASSQLVGQGGTEAFF; DNA: TGTGCCAGCAGCCAACTGGTTGGACAGGGAGGTACTGAAGCTTTCTTT
V: TRBV9; D: -; J: TRBJ2-7; size: few; length: 14; CDR3: CASSVRANSYEQYF; DNA: TGTGCCAGCAGCGTACGCGCGAACTCCTACGAGCAGTACTTC